This T cell receptor beta chain was retrieved from a study of blood T cell repertoires in COVID-19. Study-wide background: Specimens from acute and convalescent COVID-19 originated in the United States, Italy and Spain. PBMCs, B-cell-depleted T cells, or T cells provided the cDNA or gDNA that made up the material.

The authors' processing: How many nucleated cells were present was estimated from reference gene primer amplification. Method: immunoSEQ multiplex PCR; TCRdb's copy keeps in-frame clones and lacks some. That table is the source of V, J and clone size, and D and trimming were worked out from the DNA. This sample carries approximately 120,000 clones, 88% of them seen once, and the ten largest clones take about 1.2%. Germline lookup yields CDR1 SGHRS and CDR2 YFSETQ. Trimming left V 1 base short and J 2 bases short, with 19 bases between. There are 17 residues in the CDR3. The gene calls are TRBV5-1 and TRBJ2-7; maybe TRBD1 (5 bases). This clonotype originated in a woman of 80 years or more with acute or convalescent COVID-19. The sample consisted of peripheral blood. Here the CDR3 reads CASSLTFGAGNAYEQYF. CDR3 nucleotides: TGCGCCAGCAGCTTGACATTTGGGGCAGGGAATGCCTACGAGCAGTACTTC.